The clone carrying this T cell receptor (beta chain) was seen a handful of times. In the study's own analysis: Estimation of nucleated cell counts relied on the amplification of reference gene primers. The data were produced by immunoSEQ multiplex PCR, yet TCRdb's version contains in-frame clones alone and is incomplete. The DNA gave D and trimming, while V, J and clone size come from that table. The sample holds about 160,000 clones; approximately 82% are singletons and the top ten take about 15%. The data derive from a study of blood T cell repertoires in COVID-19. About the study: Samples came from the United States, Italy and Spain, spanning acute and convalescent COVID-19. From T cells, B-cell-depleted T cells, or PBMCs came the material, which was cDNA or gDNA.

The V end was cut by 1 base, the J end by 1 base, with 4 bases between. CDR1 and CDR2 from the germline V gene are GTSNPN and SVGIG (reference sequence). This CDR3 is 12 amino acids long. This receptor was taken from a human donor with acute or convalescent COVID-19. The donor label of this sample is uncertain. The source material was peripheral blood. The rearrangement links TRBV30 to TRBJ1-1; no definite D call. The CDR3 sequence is CAWSDGNTEAFF. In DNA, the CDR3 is TGTGCCTGGAGTGACGGGAACACTGAAGCTTTCTTT.